One sample yielded the 8 T cell receptor beta chains listed below, sequenced in a study of T cell responses to AZD1222 COVID-19 vaccine (dated by TCRdb to the early 2020s). The sample's time point label, decoded: baseline before first vaccination. Preparation of the library involved the immunoSEQ multiplex PCR assay. TCRdb stores this immuneACCESS table with in-frame sequences only. Part of the clones is absent; in the studies checked, under half of the shortfall reflects unresolved V genes, and no reason is known for the rest. The sample yields some 120,000 clones; about 90% were counted once. Approximately 1.6% of the sample is held by the ten biggest clonotypes. The sample in question was peripheral blood, obtained on day 0 of AZD1222 vaccination. Receptor source: an adult in good health.

The V gene is TRBV4-3, the J gene TRBJ2-7; D unresolved. This CDR3 has 13 residues. CDR1 and CDR2 (germline): LGHNA, YSLEER. V was cut by 0 bases and J by 6 bases, with 9 bases left in between. In DNA, the CDR3 is TGCGCCAGCAGCCAAGATGGGCACACCGAGCAGTACTTC. It specifies CASSQDGHTEQYF.

The chain combines TRBV5-4 with TRBJ2-3; 9 nucleotides line up with TRBD1. There are 16 residues in the CDR3. V lost 4 bases and J lost 2; bases outside the gene matches: 8. CDR1 SGHNT and CDR2 YYREEE come from the germline V gene (reference sequence). As DNA, the CDR3 is TGTGCCAGCAGCCCCGGACAGGGGAGGAACACAGATACGCAGTATTTT. Translating gives CASSPGQGRNTDTQYF.

The gene calls are TRBV6-5 and TRBJ1-2, with 8 nucleotides matching TRBD1. The junction had 9 bases not matched to a gene; V was cut back by 6 bases and J by 6 bases. Germline CDR1 and CDR2: MNHEY and SVGAGI. The CDR3 has 14 residues. The CDR3 bases are TGTGCCAGCAGGATTATGGGGACAGGCCATGGCTACACCTTC. Encoded protein: CASRIMGTGHGYTF.

This clone has only a few counts. The genes are TRBV10-3 and TRBJ2-7; D gene ambiguous. This CDR3 has 11 residues. The germline CDR1 and CDR2 sequences are ENHRY and SYGVKD. Trimming took off 10 bases at V and 2 bases at J, with 9 bases between the two ends. The CDR3 loop reads CATDGAYEQYF. The DNA of the CDR3 is TGTGCCACCGACGGAGCCTACGAGCAGTACTTC.

This chain joins TRBV5-5 and TRBJ1-1, with D possibly TRBD1 on 6 matching bases. The length of the CDR3 is 16 residues. Deletions cut 5 bases from V and 2 bases from J, with 19 bases between. Germline loops: CDR1 SGHKS, CDR2 YYEKEE (reference sequence). CDR3 bases: TGTGCCAGCAGTTTCGGGACATCGATCTTAAACACTGAAGCTTTCTTT. Amino acids: CASSFGTSILNTEAFF.

J is TRBJ1-1 and V is TRBV3-1 (or the pseudogene TRBV3-2); tentative D call: TRBD1 (5 bases). There are 13 residues in the CDR3. V was cut by 5 bases and J by 6 bases, with 13 bases left in between. Germline V CDR1 and CDR2: LGHDT, YNNKEL (reference sequence). The CDR3 DNA is TGTGCCAGCAGCGGTGGGACTTGGGCTGAAGCTTTCTTT. Translating gives CASSGGTWAEAFF.

V and J are TRBV4-2 and TRBJ2-1; D is undetermined. The V end was cut by 0 bases, the J end by 6 bases, with 9 bases between. The length of the CDR3 is 14 residues. CDR1 LGHNA and CDR2 YNFKEQ come from the germline V gene. CDR3 sequence: CASSQDNGRNEQFF. CDR3 in DNA: TGTGCCAGCAGCCAAGATAACGGTCGCAATGAGCAGTTCTTC.

The genes are TRBV5-4 and TRBJ2-7; no definite D call. V was trimmed by 4 bases and J by 5 bases, leaving 16 bases between them. Germline CDR1 is SGHNT and CDR2 is YYREEE (reference sequence). This CDR3 region has 14 residues. Here the CDR3 DNA reads TGTGCCAGCAGCCAGGACGGGTCCGCGAACGAGCAGTACTTC. Protein: CASSQDGSANEQYF.